This T cell receptor beta chain originates from a study of blood T cell repertoires in COVID-19. Study details: PBMCs, B-cell-depleted T cells, or T cells were the source of the cDNA or gDNA that made up the material.

Germline loops: CDR1 SNHLY, CDR2 FYNNEI. V lost 2 bases, J lost 6 bases, and 13 bases lay in between. The CDR3 runs to 15 residues. Some clones are missing from TCRdb's copy, which holds only in-frame ones; the method was immunoSEQ multiplex PCR. This table has over 200,000 clones, about four fifths appearing once. The source is a man aged 80 or over with acute or convalescent COVID-19. The sequenced sample was peripheral blood. This chain links TRBV2 with TRBJ2-2, with a tentative D call TRBD1 (6 bases). CDR3 nucleotides: TGTGCCAGCAGTGAAAGGGGGATGGCCTCCGGGGAGCTGTTTTTT. Residues: CASSERGMASGELFF.